The rows below give T cell receptor beta chains drawn from one sample of a study of blood T cell repertoires in COVID-19. Only in-frame clones appear in the TCRdb table, and some are missing; sequencing was by immunoSEQ multiplex PCR. The data contain more than 90,000 clones, roughly 79% of them singletons. Source material: peripheral blood. All receptors come from a woman older than 75 with acute or convalescent COVID-19. Each CDR3 is given with its conserved first and last residue. A D gene is named only where the DNA matches it firmly. Expanded clones get a size class; other rows say once, few or many, or leave the size out.

clone size	D gene	V gene	J gene	CDR3 DNA	CDR3 protein
once	-	TRBV5-1	TRBJ2-5	TGCGCCAGCAGCTTACTGGACAGCCTCCAAGAGACCCAGTACTTC	CASSLLDSLQETQYF
-	TRBD2	TRBV28	TRBJ2-1	TGTGCCAGCGGTACCGGGAGGCCCTACAATGAGCAGTTCTTC	CASGTGRPYNEQFF
-	-	TRBV28	TRBJ2-7	TGTGCCAGCAGTTTTAAATACGAGCAGTACTTC	CASSFKYEQYF
-	-	TRBV9	TRBJ1-4	TGTGCCAGCAGCGCCCCGTCCGAGACAAAAAAACTGTTTTTT	CASSAPSETKKLFF
-	-	TRBV7-2	TRBJ1-3	TGTGCCAGCAGCTTAGGTCGGGGAGTGTTTGGAAACACCATATATTTT	CASSLGRGVFGNTIYF
-	TRBD1	TRBV4-2	TRBJ1-2	TGTGCCAGCAGCCAGGGGACAGGAGGCGATGGCTACACCTTC	CASSQGTGGDGYTF
few	TRBD1	TRBV7-8	TRBJ1-1	TGTGCCAGCAGCACTGGACAGGGTATCACTGAAGCTTTCTTT	CASSTGQGITEAFF
-	TRBD1	TRBV27	TRBJ2-1	TGTGCCAGCAGTTCGTTTACAGGGGGAAGAGGGTACAATGAGCAGTTCTTC	CASSSFTGGRGYNEQFF
-	TRBD2	TRBV6-6	TRBJ2-5	TGTGCCAGCAGTTACTCGCGAGCGGGGGTGCAAGAGACCCAGTACTTC	CASSYSRAGVQETQYF
-	-	TRBV3-1/TRBV3-2	TRBJ2-6	TGTGCCAGCAGCCAAGATTTTGCGAGCTCTGGGGCCAACGTCCTGACTTTC	CASSQDFASSGANVLTF
-	-	TRBV10-1	TRBJ2-5	TGCGCCAGCAGTGGAAAGAGGACAGTCCAAGAGACCCAGTACTTC	CASSGKRTVQETQYF
few	-	TRBV25-1	TRBJ1-1	TGTGCCAGCAGTGAAGAGGGCGTTGTCTTCCCCGGGGCTTTCTTT	CASSEEGVVFPGAFF
-	-	TRBV10-3	TRBJ1-5	TGTGCCATCAGTGAAGAGGGTCTTCGGCCCCAGCATTTT	CAISEEGLRPQHF
-	-	TRBV4-1	TRBJ1-6	TGCGCCAGCAGCCAAGGACAGGATTTTTGGTCACCCCTCCACTTT	CASSQGQDFWSPLHF
-	-	TRBV3-1/TRBV3-2	TRBJ1-5	TGTGCCAGCAGTTACACAGTAAGCAATCAGCCCCAGCATTTT	CASSYTVSNQPQHF
-	-	TRBV6-6	TRBJ1-2	TGTGCCAGCAGTCAGGGAGATGGCTACACCTTC	CASSQGDGYTF
-	-	TRBV5-6	TRBJ2-7	TGTGCCAGCAGCACCACGACTGAGCAGTACTTC	CASSTTTEQYF
-	TRBD2	TRBV2	TRBJ2-3	TGTGCCAGCAGTGACAGGGTAGCGGGCGTCTATACGCAGTATTTT	CASSDRVAGVYTQYF
-	TRBD1	TRBV7-3	TRBJ1-1	TGTGCCAGCAGCTGGGGACAGGGAGGGGCCACTGAAGCTTTCTTT	CASSWGQGGATEAFF
-	-	TRBV30	TRBJ2-7	TGTGCCTGGAGTGACAGGGACGGTATCTACGAGCAGTACTTC	CAWSDRDGIYEQYF
few	-	TRBV28	TRBJ2-1	TGTGCCAGCAGTTTAGGTAGCGACAATGAGCAGTTCTTC	CASSLGSDNEQFF
-	-	TRBV20-1	TRBJ2-1	TGCAGTGCTAGTCGCAGGGGAAAAGTAAGTTCCTACAATGAGCAGTTCTTC	CSASRRGKVSSYNEQFF
-	TRBD1	TRBV6-5	TRBJ2-1	TGTGCCAGCAGTTACCTCGGACAGGGGGCGCGCAATGAGCAGTTCTTC	CASSYLGQGARNEQFF
-	TRBD1	TRBV11-1	TRBJ1-3	TGTGCCAGCAGCCCCGACAGGGGGCTTGGAAACACCATATATTTT	CASSPDRGLGNTIYF
-	TRBD2	TRBV19	TRBJ2-1	TGTGCCAGTCGGTCTAGCGGGTCCTACAATGAGCAGTTCTTC	CASRSSGSYNEQFF